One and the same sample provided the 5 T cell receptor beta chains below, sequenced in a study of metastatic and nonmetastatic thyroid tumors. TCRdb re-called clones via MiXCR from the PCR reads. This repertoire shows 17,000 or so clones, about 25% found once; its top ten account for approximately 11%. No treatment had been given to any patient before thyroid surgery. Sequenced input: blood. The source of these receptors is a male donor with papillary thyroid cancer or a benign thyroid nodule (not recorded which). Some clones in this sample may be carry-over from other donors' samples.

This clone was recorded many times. The CDR3 coding sequence is TGTGCCAGCAGAACTACAATCAGGTTCCAAGAGACCCAGTACTTC. Protein: CASRTTIRFQETQYF. The rearrangement links TRBV27 to TRBJ2-5; no reliable D call. This CDR3 spans 15 amino acids. Trimming shortened V by 6 bases and J by 1 base, and 15 bases separated the two germline ends. Germline values: CDR1 MNHEY, CDR2 SMNVEV (reference sequence).

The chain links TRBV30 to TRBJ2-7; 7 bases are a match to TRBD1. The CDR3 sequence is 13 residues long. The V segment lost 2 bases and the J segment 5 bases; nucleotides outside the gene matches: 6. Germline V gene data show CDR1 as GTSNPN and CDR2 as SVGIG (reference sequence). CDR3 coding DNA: TGTGCCTGGAGTAAAGACAGGGACGACGAGCAGTACTTC. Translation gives CAWSKDRDDEQYF. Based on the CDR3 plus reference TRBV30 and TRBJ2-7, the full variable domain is SQTIHQWPATLVQPVGSPLSLECTVEGTSNPNLYWYRQAAGRGLQLLFYSVGIGQISSEVPQNLSASRPQDRQFILSSKKLLLSDSGFYLCAWSKDRDDEQYFGPGTRLTVT.

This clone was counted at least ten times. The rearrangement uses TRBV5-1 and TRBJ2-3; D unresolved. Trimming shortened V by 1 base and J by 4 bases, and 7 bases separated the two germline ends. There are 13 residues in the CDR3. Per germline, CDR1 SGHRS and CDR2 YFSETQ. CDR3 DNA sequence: TGCGCCAGCAGCTTGATGGCCGCAGATACGCAGTATTTT. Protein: CASSLMAADTQYF.

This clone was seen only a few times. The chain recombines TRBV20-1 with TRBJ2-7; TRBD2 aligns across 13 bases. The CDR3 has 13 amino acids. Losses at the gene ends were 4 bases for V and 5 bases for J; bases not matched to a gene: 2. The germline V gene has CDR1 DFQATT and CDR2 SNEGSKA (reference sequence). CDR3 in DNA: TGCAGTGCTACAGGACTAGCGGGAGACGAGCAGTACTTC. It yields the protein CSATGLAGDEQYF.

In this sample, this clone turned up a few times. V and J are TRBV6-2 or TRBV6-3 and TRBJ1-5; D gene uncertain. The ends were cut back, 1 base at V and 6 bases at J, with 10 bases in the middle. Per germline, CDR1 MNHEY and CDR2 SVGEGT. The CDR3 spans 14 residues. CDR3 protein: CASSYLGWTQPQHF. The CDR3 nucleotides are TGTGCCAGCAGTTACTTAGGATGGACTCAGCCCCAGCATTTT.